The entry below describes one TCR beta chain. The antigen remains unidentified. This CDR3 region has 15 residues. From germline, CDR1 is SGHVS and CDR2 FQNEAQ. Trimming removed 1 base at V and 1 base at J, with 8 bases between. Measured with immunoSEQ multiplex PCR; TCRdb has only the in-frame clones, and not every one. This table holds 11,000 to 15,000 clones, approximately 92% found once. The data were taken from a study of T cell repertoires and Cas9 in healthy adults. Turning to the study itself: SpCas9-reactive CD4 and CD8 T cells were characterized for potency, cytotoxicity and lineage. Study conclusions and caveats: Reportedly, SpCas9-reactive effector T cell proliferation and function were mitigated by SpCas9-reactive Tregs in vitro.

This sequence originates from a human donor in good health. This rearrangement joins TRBV7-8 to TRBJ1-3; no reliable D call. Sequenced sample: Tregs (CD4+, CD25+, CD127-, CD137-, CD154-) from PBMCs; culture status not recorded. This CDR3 reads CASSLERHSGNTIYF. In DNA form, the CDR3 reads TGTGCCAGCAGCTTAGAACGTCATTCTGGAAACACCATATATTTT. Filled out from reference TRBV7-8 and TRBJ1-3, the complete variable domain reads GAGVSQSPRYKVAKRGQDVALRCDPISGHVSLFWYQQALGQGPEFLTYFQNEAQLDKSGLPSDRFFAERPEGSVSTLKIQRTQQEDSAVYLCASSLERHSGNTIYFGEGSWLTVV.